This TCR beta chain is drawn from a study of CD8 T cells in Susac syndrome. Study results and limitations: An acknowledgment was made by the study that its TCR sequencing and HLA analysis involved relatively few individuals.

Controls were healthy donors chosen to match patients in age and sex. Random-hexamer reverse transcription was applied to roughly 0.45 to 1 ug RNA. The method of amplification for TCR beta CDR3 was immunoSEQ multiplex PCR, covering 54 Vbeta and 13 Jbeta. MiXCR, run by TCRdb on the immunoSEQ multiplex PCR reads, gives a single entry per CDR3 protein. In the table there are roughly 80,000 distinct CDR3 sequences, about 94% of which are singletons. Germline CDR1 and CDR2: SGHAT and FQNNGV. The ends were cut back, 6 bases at V and 2 bases at J, with 9 bases in the middle. The CDR3 consists of 13 residues. Points on this clonotype: Antigen unknown.

The sample consisted of CD8+ T cells from PBMCs. This chain connects TRBV11-2 to TRBJ2-3; no clear D. This receptor was taken from a human donor in good health. The CDR3 loop reads CASRDSNTDTQYF. The CDR3 bases are TGTGCCAGCAGGGATTCTAACACAGATACGCAGTATTTT.